A single sample is the source of the 28 T cell receptor beta chains below, sequenced in a study of blood T cell repertoires in COVID-19 (dated by TCRdb to about 2020). The library was prepared using the immunoSEQ multiplex PCR assay. What TCRdb holds here is the immuneACCESS table cut down to in-frame rearrangements. Part of the clones is not present; checked against another copy, under half of the missing clones reflect an unresolved V gene, and the others are unexplained. Present in this sample are about 130,000 clones, more than 70% of which were seen just once. 3% to 4.5% of the sample comes from the top ten. Sequencing used peripheral blood. These receptors all stem from a woman aged 55 to 70 with acute or convalescent COVID-19.

The V call is TRBV19, the J call TRBJ2-1, with 14 bases fitting TRBD2. The CDR3 runs to 15 residues. The V segment lost 8 bases and the J segment 6 bases; nucleotides outside the gene matches: 6. Germline CDR1 LNHDA, CDR2 SQIVND (reference sequence). CDR3 loop: CASAVGLAGGNEQFF. In nucleotides, the CDR3 is TGTGCCAGTGCCGTCGGACTAGCGGGGGGCAATGAGCAGTTCTTC.

The chain is built from TRBV2 and TRBJ1-5; D is ambiguous. V lost 7 bases to trimming and J lost 1 base, with 14 bases between them. Per the germline V gene, CDR1 is SNHLY and CDR2 is FYNNEI. This CDR3 contains 15 residues. In nucleotides, the CDR3 is TGTGCCAGCAATCCGCAGGCGGGCAGCAATCAGCCCCAGCATTTT. Amino acid sequence: CASNPQAGSNQPQHF.

The CDR3: CASSQARQGLFF. CDR3 DNA sequence: TGTGCCAGCAGCCAGGCAAGACAGGGTCTGTTCTTC. The J gene is TRBJ2-1, the V gene TRBV3-1 (or the pseudogene TRBV3-2), with 7 bases that match TRBD1. V dropped 3 bases and J dropped 15; count of bases not matched to a gene: 8. This CDR3 region has 12 residues. Germline values: CDR1 LGHDT, CDR2 YNNKEL (reference sequence).

V usage is TRBV2 and J usage is TRBJ2-7, with 9 bases matching TRBD2. The CDR3 is 14 amino acids. The V and J ends lost 6 bases and 2 bases, in that order; junction bases with no gene match: 5. CDR1 is SNHLY, CDR2 FYNNEI, per germline. CDR3 DNA sequence: TGTGCCAGCAGAGTGACTAGCGGCACCTACGAGCAGTACTTC. As protein: CASRVTSGTYEQYF.

The chain links TRBV4-1 to TRBJ2-1; no clear D gene. This CDR3 has 13 residues. Germline CDR1 is MGHRA and CDR2 is YSYEKL. Trimming removed 5 bases at V and 4 bases at J, with 9 bases between. This CDR3 reads CASSSPTYNEQFF. CDR3 sequence (DNA): TGCGCCAGCAGCTCCCCGACTTACAATGAGCAGTTCTTC.

The rearrangement joins TRBV3-1 (or the pseudogene TRBV3-2) to TRBJ1-5, with D hard to call. Trimming took 0 bases from V and 1 from J, leaving 7 bases between them. The CDR3 has 15 amino acids. CDR1 LGHDT and CDR2 YNNKEL come from the germline V gene (reference sequence). CDR3 amino acids: CASSQDSKSNQPQHF. In nucleotides, the CDR3 is TGTGCCAGCAGCCAAGACAGTAAAAGCAATCAGCCCCAGCATTTT.

This chain uses TRBV11-3 with TRBJ2-5; maybe TRBD1 (5 bases). Germline V gives CDR1 SGHNT, CDR2 YENEEA. Trimming shortened V by 1 base and J by 5 bases, and 5 bases separated the two germline ends. The CDR3 length is 12 residues. CDR3 sequence (DNA): TGTGCCAGCAGCTTAGCAGGGGAGACCCAGTACTTC. Amino acids: CASSLAGETQYF.

The chain recombines TRBV28 with TRBJ1-1; D remains unclear. The V and J ends lost 3 bases and 2 bases respectively, with 7 bases between them. The CDR3 is 13 residues long. The germline gives CDR1 MDHEN, CDR2 SYDVKM. CDR3 loop: CASSFLFNTEAFF. CDR3 nucleotides: TGTGCCAGCAGTTTCCTCTTTAACACTGAAGCTTTCTTT.

The chain uses TRBV14 and TRBJ1-1; no firm D call. The germline V and J ends were trimmed by 0 bases and 8 bases, with 13 bases remaining between them. The CDR3 loop spans 14 amino acids. CDR1 is SGHDN and CDR2 is FVKESK in the germline V gene. CDR3 in DNA: TGTGCCAGCAGCCAAGATCTTGGTTCGGTGGAAGCTTTCTTT. This encodes CASSQDLGSVEAFF.

The chain recombines TRBV5-1 with TRBJ2-5; D call uncertain. Trimming shortened V by 0 bases and J by 5 bases, and 8 bases separated the two germline ends. This CDR3 has 13 residues. CDR1 SGHRS and CDR2 YFSETQ come from the germline V gene. CDR3 nucleotide sequence: TGCGCCAGCAGCTTGGCCCCCGCGGAGACCCAGTACTTC. Translation gives CASSLAPAETQYF.

As DNA, the CDR3 is TGTGCCAGCAGCCTAGTACCGGGTGGGGCCAACGTCCTGACTTTC. This codes for CASSLVPGGANVLTF. V and J are TRBV3-1 (or the pseudogene TRBV3-2) and TRBJ2-6; D is unresolved. CDR3 size: 15 residues. Germline V gene data show CDR1 as LGHDT and CDR2 as YNNKEL (reference sequence). V shed 4 bases and J shed 3 bases, with 10 bases lying between them.

The chain recombines TRBV19 with TRBJ1-1; tentative D call: TRBD1 (5 bases). The CDR3 extends over 13 amino acids. V lost 9 bases to trimming and J lost 1 base, with 12 bases between them. From germline, CDR1 is LNHDA and CDR2 SQIVND (reference sequence). CDR3 DNA: TGTGCCAGCTCAGGGAGGAGGAACACTGAAGCTTTCTTT. It translates to CASSGRRNTEAFF. Supplemented by reference TRBV19 and TRBJ1-1, the full variable domain reads DGGITQSPKYLFRKEGQNVTLSCEQNLNHDAMYWYRQDPGQGLRLIYYSQIVNDFQKGDIAEGYSVSREKKESFPLTVTSAQKNPTAFYLCASSGRRNTEAFFGQGTRLTVV.

CDR3 DNA: TGTGCCAGCACCTTCACGGGACAGGGGACTGAAGCTTTCTTT. Translating it yields CASTFTGQGTEAFF. The chain combines TRBV3-1 (or the pseudogene TRBV3-2) with TRBJ1-1; TRBD1 matches at 10 bases. This CDR3 is 14 amino acids long. The ends lost 7 bases at V and 5 bases at J; junction bases unmatched: 7. Germline V gene lookup returns CDR1 LGHDT and CDR2 YNNKEL (reference sequence).

Written as DNA, the CDR3 is TGTGCCAGCTCACCACGGACAGGCGCTGGAAACACCATATATTTT. This codes for CASSPRTGAGNTIYF. The V gene is TRBV18, the J gene TRBJ1-3; the match to TRBD1 covers 7 bases. The CDR3 runs to 15 residues. V was clipped by 1 base and J by 2 bases; unmatched bases: 2. Looked up from germline, CDR1 is KGHSH and CDR2 is LQKENI. The entire variable domain, with the rest obtained from reference TRBV18 and TRBJ1-3, is as follows: NAGVMQNPRHLVRRRGQEARLRCSPMKGHSHVYWYRQLPEEGLKFMVYLQKENIIDESGMPKERFSAEFPKEGPSILRIQQVVRGDSAAYFCASSPRTGAGNTIYFGEGSWLTVV.

V is TRBV7-9 and J is TRBJ2-3; D is undetermined. In germline, CDR1 is SEHNR, CDR2 FQNEAQ (reference sequence). There are 12 residues in the CDR3. V dropped 5 bases and J dropped 6 bases, with 9 bases sitting between them. The CDR3 spells CASSPWPDTQYF. CDR3 coding DNA: TGTGCCAGCAGCCCGTGGCCGGATACGCAGTATTTT.

The chain has TRBV7-9 and TRBJ1-1, with D possibly TRBD1 on 5 matching bases. This CDR3 region has 13 residues. Germline CDR1 and CDR2: SEHNR and FQNEAQ (reference sequence). Trimming removed 5 bases at V and 4 bases at J, with 11 bases between. The CDR3 DNA reads TGTGCCAGCAGCCCCAGGGAGGGCACTGAAGCTTTCTTT. Amino acids: CASSPREGTEAFF.

This rearrangement joins TRBV29-1 to TRBJ1-6, with D possibly matching TRBD1 (6 bases). V gave up 5 bases and J gave up 8 bases, with 16 bases separating them. The CDR3 is 14 amino acids. Germline CDR1 reads SQVTM; CDR2 reads ANQGSEA. The CDR3 protein is CSVRSGRGDSPLHF. The CDR3, as DNA: TGCAGCGTTCGATCGGGCAGGGGAGATTCACCCCTCCACTTT.

A few counts support this clone. The CDR3 protein is CASKPSGNYGEQFF. The CDR3 DNA is TGTGCCAGCAAACCTAGCGGGAATTATGGTGAGCAGTTCTTC. The chain combines TRBV2 with TRBJ2-1, with 9 bases that match TRBD2. The germline V gene encodes CDR1 SNHLY and CDR2 FYNNEI. Losses at the gene ends were 7 bases for V and 9 bases for J; bases not matched to a gene: 10. This CDR3 spans 14 amino acids.

In DNA form, the CDR3 reads TGTGCCAGCAGCACGACTAGTTTCAATGAGCAGTTCTTC. Translated, it gives CASSTTSFNEQFF. The chain joins TRBV5-6 to TRBJ2-1; tentatively, D is TRBD2 (6 bases). The V gene's germline CDR1 is SGHDT and CDR2 YYEEEE. The CDR3 extends over 13 amino acids. The V and J ends lost 4 bases and 6 bases respectively, with 11 bases between them.

This sequence joins TRBV9 and TRBJ1-1, with D unresolved. The CDR3 is 15 residues long. CDR1 and CDR2 (germline): SGDLS, YYNGEE. V was clipped by 4 bases and J by 5 bases, with 18 bases between them. The CDR3, as DNA: TGTGCCAGCAGCCCGACTGGGCGGGGAGGGACTGAAGCTTTCTTT. Translation gives CASSPTGRGGTEAFF.

The chain combines TRBV28 with TRBJ2-1; 10 bases map to TRBD2. The CDR3 length is 16 residues. The trim removed 5 bases at V and 3 bases at J, leaving 7 bases unmatched. Germline V gene lookup returns CDR1 MDHEN and CDR2 SYDVKM. For the CDR3, the DNA is TGTGCCAGCAGTATCAAGACTAGCGGGTTCTACAATGAGCAGTTCTTC. This encodes CASSIKTSGFYNEQFF.

The rearrangement joins TRBV28 to TRBJ1-1, with TRBD1 as a possible D gene (6 bases). Trimming removed 5 bases at V and 1 base at J, with 11 bases between. The CDR3 consists of 14 residues. CDR1 and CDR2 (germline): MDHEN, SYDVKM. CDR3 in DNA: TGTGCCAGCAGTCCGCTAGGGGGGAACACTGAAGCTTTCTTT. Translating gives CASSPLGGNTEAFF.

The chain has TRBV3-1 (or the pseudogene TRBV3-2) and TRBJ1-3; D is unclear. CDR1 and CDR2 (germline): LGHDT, YNNKEL (reference sequence). Trimming pared 4 bases from V and 4 bases from J, leaving 14 bases between. The CDR3 sequence is 15 residues long. CDR3 sequence reads: CASSRTHSGGNTIYF. The CDR3 region has the DNA TGTGCCAGCAGCCGGACTCATTCGGGAGGAAACACCATATATTTT.

The DNA for the CDR3 is TGTGCCAGCAGTTTAGTAGCAGGGGGGTACGGGTTCTATGGCTACACCTTC. This encodes CASSLVAGGYGFYGYTF. V gene TRBV28 combines with J gene TRBJ1-2; 7 bases line up with TRBD1. The CDR3 sequence is 17 residues long. Germline loops: CDR1 MDHEN, CDR2 SYDVKM. V lost 2 bases, J lost 4 bases, and 13 bases stayed unmatched.

The V and J genes are TRBV7-6 and TRBJ2-1; D is ambiguous. V was clipped by 5 bases and J by 0 bases, with 5 bases between them. This CDR3 has 13 residues. Germline assignment: CDR1 SGHVS and CDR2 FNYEAQ. CDR3 protein: CASSGHSYNEQFF. In nucleotides, the CDR3 is TGTGCCAGCAGCGGCCACTCCTACAATGAGCAGTTCTTC.

This rearrangement joins TRBV6-1 to TRBJ1-2; possible D gene TRBD1, 5 bases. The germline CDR1 and CDR2 sequences are MNHNS and SASEGT. The CDR3 spans 13 residues. Trimming stripped 2 bases from V and 4 bases from J, with 8 bases between. DNA of the CDR3: TGTGCCAGCAGTGAAACGACAGTCTATGGCTACACCTTC. It encodes CASSETTVYGYTF.

The genes are TRBV6-6 and TRBJ1-2; 10 nucleotides line up with TRBD1. CDR3 length equals 15 residues. The trim removed 4 bases at V and 1 base at J, leaving 3 bases unmatched. Germline CDR1 reads MNHNY; CDR2 reads SVGAGI (reference sequence). In DNA, the CDR3 is TGTGCCAGCAGTTTCGGACAGGGGGGTAACTATGGCTACACCTTC. Protein product: CASSFGQGGNYGYTF.

This clone was observed a single time. V is TRBV7-2 and J is TRBJ1-2; weak D call: TRBD1 (6 bases). The V gene lost 5 bases and the J gene lost 2 bases, with 15 bases spanning the gap. Germline CDR1 reads SGHTA; CDR2 reads FQGNSA. The length of the CDR3 is 15 residues. This CDR3 is CASSTRQALNYGYTF. In nucleotides, the CDR3 is TGTGCCAGCAGCACCCGACAGGCCTTAAACTATGGCTACACCTTC.